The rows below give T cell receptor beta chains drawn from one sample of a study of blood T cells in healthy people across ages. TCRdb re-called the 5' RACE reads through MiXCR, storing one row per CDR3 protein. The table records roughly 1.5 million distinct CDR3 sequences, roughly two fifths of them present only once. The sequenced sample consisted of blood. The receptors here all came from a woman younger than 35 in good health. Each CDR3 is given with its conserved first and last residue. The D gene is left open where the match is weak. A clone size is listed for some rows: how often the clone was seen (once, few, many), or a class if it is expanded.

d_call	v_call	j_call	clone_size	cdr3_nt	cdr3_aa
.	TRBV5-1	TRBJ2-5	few	TGCGCCAGCAGCGCCGGACAGCTCTTCCAAGAGACCCAGTACTTC	CASSAGQLFQETQYF
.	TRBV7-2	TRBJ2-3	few	TGTGCCAGCAGCCTCGACGGGGTTTTAGATACGCAGTATTTT	CASSLDGVLDTQYF
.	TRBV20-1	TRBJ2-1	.	TGCAGTGCTAGAGCGGCCTATTACAATGAGCAGTTCTTC	CSARAAYYNEQFF
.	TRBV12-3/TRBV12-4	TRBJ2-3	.	TGTGCCAGCAGTTTTAGGGCAGGGGTCACAGATACGCAGTATTTT	CASSFRAGVTDTQYF
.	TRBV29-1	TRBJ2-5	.	TGCAGCGTTTTCCAAGAGACCCAGTACTTC	CSVFQETQYF
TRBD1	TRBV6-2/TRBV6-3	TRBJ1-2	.	TGTGCCAGCAGGACAGAGAGGCTCCGGGACAGAGACTATGGCTACACCTTC	CASRTERLRDRDYGYTF
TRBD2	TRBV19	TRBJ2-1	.	TGTGCCAGTAGTATAGTCGCAGCGGGGGATAATGAGCAGTTCTTC	CASSIVAAGDNEQFF
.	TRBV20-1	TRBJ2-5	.	TGCAGGGCTAGGCAAGAGACCCAGTACTTC	CRARQETQYF
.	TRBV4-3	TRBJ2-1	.	TGCGCCAGCAGCCAAGAAGCCGAGAGGATCTACAATGAGCAGTTCTTC	CASSQEAERIYNEQFF
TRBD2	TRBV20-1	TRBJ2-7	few	TGCAGTGCCCCTCTAGCGGGAGGGACCTACGAGCAGTACTTC	CSAPLAGGTYEQYF
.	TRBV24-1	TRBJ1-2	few	TGTGCCACCAGTGAGCAGGGGAACTATGGCTACACCTTC	CATSEQGNYGYTF
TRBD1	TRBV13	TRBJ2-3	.	TGTGCCAGCAGCGGGAGACAGGGGCCGCAGTATTTT	CASSGRQGPQYF
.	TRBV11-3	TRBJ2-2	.	TGTGCCAGCACCACGACAGGAAACACCGGGGAGCTGTTTTTT	CASTTTGNTGELFF
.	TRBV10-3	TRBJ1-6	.	TGTGCCATCAGAGGCGGGGCAGGGGAATCCAATTCACCCCTCCACTTT	CAIRGGAGESNSPLHF
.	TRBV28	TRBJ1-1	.	TGTGCCAGCAGTCCCCGGACCTCGGGAGCTTTCTTT	CASSPRTSGAFF
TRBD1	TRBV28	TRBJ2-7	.	TGTGCCAGCAGATCGAGGACAGGGGGGCCCTACGAGCAGTACTTC	CASRSRTGGPYEQYF
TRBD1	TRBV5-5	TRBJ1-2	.	TGTGCCAGCAGCCTACAAGGACAGGCACTCTATGGCTACACCTTC	CASSLQGQALYGYTF
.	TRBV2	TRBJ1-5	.	TGTGCCAGCAGTAGGGTTGCTCAGCCCCAGCATTTT	CASSRVAQPQHF
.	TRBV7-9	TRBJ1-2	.	TGTGCCACCACTTGGCAGGGCTATAACTATGGCTACACCTTC	CATTWQGYNYGYTF
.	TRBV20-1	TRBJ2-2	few	TGCAGTGCTAGGCACTACACCGGGGAGCTGTTTTTT	CSARHYTGELFF
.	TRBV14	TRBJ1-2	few	TGTGCCAGCAGCCAGGGACGGTCTTTCGGCTACACCTTC	CASSQGRSFGYTF
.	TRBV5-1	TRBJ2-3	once	TGCGCCAGCACGTTGTCTAATGCAGATACGCAGTATTTT	CASTLSNADTQYF
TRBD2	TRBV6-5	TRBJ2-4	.	TGTGCCAGCAGTTATACTAGCGGGAGGGTTCTAGCCAAAAACATTCAGTACTTC	CASSYTSGRVLAKNIQYF
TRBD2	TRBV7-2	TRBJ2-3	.	TGTGCCAGCAGCTTAGCTGGGACTAGCATCAGCACAGATACGCAGTATTTT	CASSLAGTSISTDTQYF
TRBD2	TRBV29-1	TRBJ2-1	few	TGCAGCGTTGAAAAGGGACTAGCGGGAGTTTACAATGAGCAGTTCTTC	CSVEKGLAGVYNEQFF
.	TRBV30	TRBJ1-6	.	TGTGCCGGGAGTGGGGGTTCACCCCTCCACTTT	CAGSGGSPLHF
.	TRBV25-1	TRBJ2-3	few	TGTGCCAGCAGTGAACCAAGACTAGGCGGGGACACAGATACGCAGTATTTT	CASSEPRLGGDTDTQYF
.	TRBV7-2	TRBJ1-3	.	TGTGCCAGCAGTCCCGTGGACTCTGGAAACACCATATATTTT	CASSPVDSGNTIYF
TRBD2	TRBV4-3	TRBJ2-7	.	TGCGCCAGCAGCCAACGAGCGGGGGGGTCATACGAGCAGTACTTC	CASSQRAGGSYEQYF
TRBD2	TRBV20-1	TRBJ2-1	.	TGCAGTGCTCAGACTAGCCGGAGCCCCTACAATGAGCAGTTCTTC	CSAQTSRSPYNEQFF
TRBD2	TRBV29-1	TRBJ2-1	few	TGCAGCGTTGATGGAGCTAGCGGGAGGCCCTACAATGAGCAGTTCTTC	CSVDGASGRPYNEQFF
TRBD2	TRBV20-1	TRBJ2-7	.	TGCAGTGGTAGCGGGGGGGTCCTATCCGAGCAGTACTTC	CSGSGGVLSEQYF
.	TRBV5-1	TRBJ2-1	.	TGCGCCAGCAGTCTCTACAGGGATGAGCAGTTCTTC	CASSLYRDEQFF
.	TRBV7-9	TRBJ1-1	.	TGTGCCAGCAGCTTAACCCCGGGGGACACTGAAGCTTTCTTT	CASSLTPGDTEAFF
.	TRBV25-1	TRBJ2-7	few	TGTGCCAGCAGTGAAAACAGCTACGAGCAGTACTTC	CASSENSYEQYF
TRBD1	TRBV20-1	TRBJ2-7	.	TGCAGTGCAACCGGGACAGGGACTGGCGAGCAGTACTTC	CSATGTGTGEQYF
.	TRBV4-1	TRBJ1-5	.	TGCGCCAGCAGCCAAATACATCGCAATCAGCCCCAGCATTTT	CASSQIHRNQPQHF
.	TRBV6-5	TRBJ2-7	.	TGTGCCAGCAGTACAAAGACGGACGGATCCTACGAGCAGTACTTC	CASSTKTDGSYEQYF
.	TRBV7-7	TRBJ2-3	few	TGTGCTAGCAGCTCACGGTCCACCAGTGATACGCAGTATTTT	CASSSRSTSDTQYF
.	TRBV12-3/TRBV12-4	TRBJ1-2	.	TGTGCCAGCGGACGTCTGGGGTCTAACTATGGCTACACCTTC	CASGRLGSNYGYTF
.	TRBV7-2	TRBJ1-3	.	TGTGCCAGCAGCTCGTACAGCTCTGGAAACACCATATATTTT	CASSSYSSGNTIYF
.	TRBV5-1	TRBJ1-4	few	TGCGCCAGCAGCTTGAACCGGGGGCAAAAACTGTTTTTT	CASSLNRGQKLFF
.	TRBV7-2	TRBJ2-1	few	TGTGCCAGCAGCCCCGGACCCTTCCGCTTGAATGAGCAGTTCTTC	CASSPGPFRLNEQFF
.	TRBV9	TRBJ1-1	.	TGTGCCAGCAGCCCCGTGACAGGGAACACTGAAGCTTTCTTT	CASSPVTGNTEAFF
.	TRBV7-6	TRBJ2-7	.	TGTGCCAGCAGCCCTAGACAGAGGCTCGAGCAGTACTTC	CASSPRQRLEQYF
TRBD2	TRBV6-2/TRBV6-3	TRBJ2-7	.	TGTGCCAGCAGTTACGGAGGGGAGGGAGTTATCCCCTACGAGCAGTACTTC	CASSYGGEGVIPYEQYF
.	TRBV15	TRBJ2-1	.	TGTGCCACCAGCAGAGTTGACGGCTACGAGCAGTTCTTC	CATSRVDGYEQFF
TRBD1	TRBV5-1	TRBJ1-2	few	TGCGCCAGCAGCGCAGGACAGGCCAACTATGGCTACACCTTC	CASSAGQANYGYTF
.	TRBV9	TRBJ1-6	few	TGTGCCAGCAGCGTACCCCCACAGGGCCCGGCACCCCTCCACTTT	CASSVPPQGPAPLHF